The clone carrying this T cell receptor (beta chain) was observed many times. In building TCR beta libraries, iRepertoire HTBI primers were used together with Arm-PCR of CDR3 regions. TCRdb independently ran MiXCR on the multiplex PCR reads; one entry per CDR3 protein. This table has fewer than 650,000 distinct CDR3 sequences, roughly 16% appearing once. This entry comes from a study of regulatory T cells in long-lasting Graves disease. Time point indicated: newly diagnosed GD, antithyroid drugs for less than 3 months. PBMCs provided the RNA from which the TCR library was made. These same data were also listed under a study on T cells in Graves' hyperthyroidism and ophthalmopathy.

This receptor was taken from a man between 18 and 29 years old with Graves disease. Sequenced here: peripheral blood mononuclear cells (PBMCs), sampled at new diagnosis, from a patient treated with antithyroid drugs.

The CDR3 DNA is TGTGCCAGCAGTTTTATCGTTCGGGGCGAGCAGTACTTC. This codes for CASSFIVRGEQYF. The chain employs TRBV12-3 or TRBV12-4 and TRBJ2-7; D is perhaps TRBD2 (5 bases). Trimming removed 3 bases from V and 6 bases from J, with 12 bases in between. The CDR3 has 13 amino acids.